This T cell receptor (beta chain) was captured by sequencing in a study of cytomegalovirus exposure and HLA in healthy donors. Study at large: From donors who were HLA-typed, an early data release held around 80 million unique TCRs.

The PCR used 60 Vbeta and 13 Jbeta primers. Profiled with immunoSEQ multiplex PCR; TCRdb holds only in-frame clones, not every one. The repertoire consists of around 170,000 clones, with more than 65% occurring once and the leading ten covering 2% to 2.5%. Turning to this clone: The antigen remains unidentified.

CDR1 and CDR2 (germline): SGHKS, YYEKEE (reference sequence). V was trimmed by 2 bases and J by 5 bases, leaving 10 bases between them. CDR3 length: 13 residues. Overall study results and limits: Later, an analysis found that common viral pathogens appeared to be linked with several of the most significant clusters. Excluded: some indistinguishable V segments such as TRBV6-2 and TRBV6-3.

Each of the donors was a healthy bone marrow donor. This TCR was recovered from a woman younger than 45 in good health and CMV-seropositive. Sequencing input: PBMCs. This chain links TRBV5-5 with TRBJ2-5; no clear D gene. CDR3 DNA sequence: TGTGCCAGCAGCTTCTCAACTGCGGAGACCCAGTACTTC. Its protein is CASSFSTAETQYF.